The T cell receptor beta chain described here comes from a study of blood T cell repertoires in COVID-19. The study assigned cohorts using participant-reported clinical history. Two negative PCRs, clearance, or symptom resolution were required of recovered Cohort 3 donors. As originally analysed: Reference gene primer amplification gave nucleated cell count estimates. Libraries were prepared by immunoSEQ multiplex PCR; TCRdb keeps only in-frame clonotypes and omits some of them. That table is the source of V, J and clone size, and D and trimming were worked out from the DNA. The data hold some 320,000 clones, with 90% observed a single time. The CDR3 spans 14 residues. Germline V gene lookup returns CDR1 LNHNV and CDR2 YYDKDF (reference sequence). Trimming pared 0 bases from V and 4 bases from J, leaving 9 bases between.

Sequenced material: PBMCs or T cells enriched from blood (not recorded which). This chain joins TRBV15 and TRBJ1-1, with a weak D call TRBD1 (5 bases). This clonotype was sampled from a man in his 60s who had recovered from COVID-19. Here the CDR3 DNA reads TGTGCCACCAGCAGAGAGGGGGGGGTCACTGAAGCTTTCTTT. It is translated as CATSREGGVTEAFF.